Listed here are 25 T cell receptor beta chains from one sample, sequenced in a study of shared clonotypes between healthy human individuals (dated by TCRdb to about 2020). CD8 naive samples were CD45RO-negative cells positively selected for CCR7, giving a CD45RA+CCR7+ population that excluded TemRA cells. Library preparation used the immunoSEQ multiplex PCR assay. TCRdb stores this immuneACCESS table with in-frame sequences only. Part of the clones is absent; in the studies checked, under half of the shortfall reflects unresolved V genes, and no reason is known for the rest. Here the sample has around 2.1 million clones; about 93% occur a single time. More than 1.5% of the sample lies in the top ten. Sequencing input: naive CD8+ T cells from PBMCs. Explained via the paper, the cell subset or site label denotes: CD45RA+CCR7+. These receptors were taken from a man younger than 35 in good health. Some clones in this sample may be carry-over from other donors' samples.

The genes are TRBV27 and TRBJ2-7; D gene unclear. This CDR3 contains 14 residues. Looked up from germline, CDR1 is MNHEY and CDR2 is SMNVEV (reference sequence). The V end lost 0 bases, the J end lost 0 bases, and 6 bases lay between the germline ends. CDR3 in DNA: TGTGCCAGCAGTTTATCGCCGTTCTCCTACGAGCAGTACTTC. This codes for CASSLSPFSYEQYF.

The chain recombines TRBV14 with TRBJ2-7; D uncertain. Germline-derived CDR1 and CDR2 are SGHDN and FVKESK. V was cut by 4 bases and J by 3 bases, with 13 bases left in between. The CDR3 sequence is 14 residues long. CDR3 bases: TGTGCCAGCAGCCCACATTGGGAAGACTACGAGCAGTACTTC. Protein product: CASSPHWEDYEQYF.

V and J are TRBV5-6 and TRBJ1-2, with no clear D. Per the germline V gene, CDR1 is SGHDT and CDR2 is YYEEEE. V was clipped by 4 bases and J by 2 bases, with 12 bases between them. The length of the CDR3 is 14 residues. CDR3 sequence reads: CASSHWTNNYGYTF. The CDR3 DNA reads as TGTGCCAGCAGCCATTGGACCAACAACTATGGCTACACCTTC.

The CDR3 DNA reads as TGCGCCAGCAGCCAAGTAGGCTCTGGTCAGCCCCAGCATTTT. It specifies CASSQVGSGQPQHF. The J gene is TRBJ1-5, the V gene TRBV4-3; no clear D gene. V lost 1 base, J lost 6 bases, and 10 bases lay in between. Germline values: CDR1 LGHNA, CDR2 YSLEER. The CDR3 loop spans 14 amino acids.

This clone was recorded only once. The chain links TRBV27 to TRBJ1-5; D may be TRBD1 (6 bases). The CDR3 loop spans 15 amino acids. Germline CDR1 and CDR2: MNHEY and SMNVEV (reference sequence). Between the trimmed V and J ends, which lost 2 bases and 3 bases, there was a span of 11 bases. CDR3 protein: CASSLPDSYNQPQHF. CDR3 DNA sequence: TGTGCCAGCAGTTTACCGGACAGTTACAATCAGCCCCAGCATTTT.

The J gene is TRBJ2-2, the V gene TRBV2, with unresolved D. This CDR3 comprises 14 residues. Germline CDR1 SNHLY, CDR2 FYNNEI. The V and J ends lost 7 bases and 5 bases respectively, with 14 bases between them. The CDR3 DNA reads as TGTGCCAGCACGACGGACCGGTGGACCGGGGAGCTGTTTTTT. As protein: CASTTDRWTGELFF. The complete variable domain, with remaining parts taken from reference TRBV2 and TRBJ2-2, reads EPEVTQTPSHQVTQMGQEVILRCVPISNHLYFYWYRQILGQKVEFLVSFYNNEISEKSEIFDDQFSVERPDGSNFTLKIRSTKLEDSAMYFCASTTDRWTGELFFGEGSRLTVL.

The V and J genes are TRBV7-9 and TRBJ2-5, with D unresolved. The length of the CDR3 is 13 residues. The germline V gene encodes CDR1 SEHNR and CDR2 FQNEAQ (reference sequence). V lost 2 bases and J lost 3, with 7 bases in between. CDR3 sequence (DNA): TGTGCCAGCAGCTTAACGGCGGAAGAGACCCAGTACTTC. It translates to CASSLTAEETQYF.

The chain links TRBV7-9 to TRBJ2-7, with 7 bases fitting TRBD1. This CDR3 has 15 residues. From germline, CDR1 is SEHNR and CDR2 FQNEAQ (reference sequence). V was pared by 1 base and J by 6 bases, with 9 bases of the junction left unmatched. CDR3 residues: CASSLGWTGRLEQYF. The CDR3 region has the DNA TGTGCCAGCAGCTTAGGTTGGACAGGCCGCCTCGAGCAGTACTTC.

This clone was recorded only once. The chain uses TRBV13 and TRBJ2-7, with D perhaps being TRBD1 or TRBD2 (6 bases each). CDR3 length equals 17 residues. Trimming shortened V by 5 bases and J by 1 base, and 21 bases separated the two germline ends. Germline V gene data show CDR1 as PRHDT and CDR2 as FYEKMQ (reference sequence). The CDR3 is CASSPWGAVRSSYEQYF. The CDR3 DNA reads TGTGCCAGCAGCCCTTGGGGGGCCGTACGCTCATCCTACGAGCAGTACTTC. Combining the CDR3 with reference TRBV13 and TRBJ2-7 gives the whole variable domain AAGVIQSPRHLIKEKRETATLKCYPIPRHDTVYWYQQGPGQDPQFLISFYEKMQSDKGSIPDRFSAQQFSDYHSELNMSSLELGDSALYFCASSPWGAVRSSYEQYFGPGTRLTVT.

This clone was recorded once. The chain is built from TRBV25-1 and TRBJ1-2, with D perhaps TRBD1 (5 bases). Looked up from germline, CDR1 is MGHDK and CDR2 is SYGVNS. This CDR3 has 10 amino acids. Trimming left V 6 bases short and J 6 bases short, with 5 bases between. The CDR3 region has the DNA TGTGCCAGCAGAGGGGATGGCTACACCTTC. Its translation: CASRGDGYTF.

The chain carries TRBV29-1 and TRBJ2-5; a possible D gene is TRBD1 (6 bases). The end of the DNA fits TRBJ2-7 better, so the J call may be wrong. The CDR3 consists of 12 residues. Germline loops: CDR1 SQVTM, CDR2 ANQGSEA. CDR3: CSVVGQTYEQYF. CDR3 sequence (DNA): TGCAGCGTTGTAGGACAGACCTACGAGCAGTACTTC.

Notes on this clone: The sample has other DNA sequences that encode this CDR3 too. Written as DNA, the CDR3 is TGTGCCAGCAGTCCCCGACAGGGGGGCCAGCCCCAGCATTTT. This gives the protein CASSPRQGGQPQHF. This rearrangement joins TRBV27 to TRBJ1-5, with 9 bases that match TRBD1. CDR3 length equals 14 residues. The ends lost 5 bases at V and 7 bases at J; junction bases unmatched: 6. The germline CDR1 and CDR2 sequences are MNHEY and SMNVEV (reference sequence).

To note about this clone: The sample holds other DNA sequences that translate to the same CDR3. This chain connects TRBV27 to TRBJ2-2; no reliable D call. Germline-derived CDR1 and CDR2 are MNHEY and SMNVEV (reference sequence). This CDR3 comprises 13 residues. The V end lost 3 bases, the J end lost 7 bases, and 9 bases lay between the germline ends. CDR3 region: CASSLLGIGELFF. CDR3 nucleotide sequence: TGTGCCAGCAGTTTGTTAGGCATCGGGGAGCTGTTTTTT.

The chain employs TRBV5-6 and TRBJ2-7; 9 positions agree with TRBD1. Germline trimming cut 4 bases from V and 5 bases from J; bases unmatched to any gene: 7. CDR1 and CDR2 from the germline V gene are SGHDT and YYEEEE. The CDR3 is 14 amino acids. The CDR3 DNA follows: TGTGCCAGCAGCGGCGGGACAGGGTTTAACGAGCAGTACTTC. It translates to CASSGGTGFNEQYF.

The V gene is TRBV7-9, the J gene TRBJ2-7; the D gene is possibly TRBD2 (5 bases). Germline CDR1 is SEHNR and CDR2 is FQNEAQ (reference sequence). Trimming took off 5 bases at V and 0 bases at J, with 14 bases between the two ends. The CDR3 extends over 15 amino acids. The CDR3 is CASSLLGEGSYEQYF. In nucleotides, the CDR3 is TGTGCCAGCAGCCTCTTGGGAGAAGGCTCCTACGAGCAGTACTTC.

This chain joins TRBV27 and TRBJ2-7; TRBD1 might be the D (6 bases). The germline V gene has CDR1 MNHEY and CDR2 SMNVEV (reference sequence). Trimming cost V 4 bases and J 10 bases, with 23 bases left between them. The CDR3 runs to 15 residues. The CDR3 DNA reads TGTGCCAGCAGTTCCTATGGGGATGGTAAGGGGGACCAGTACTTC. It codes for CASSSYGDGKGDQYF.

The gene calls are TRBV30 and TRBJ2-7; the D is unclear. CDR1 and CDR2 (germline): GTSNPN, SVGIG (reference sequence). This CDR3 region has 13 residues. Trimming pared 2 bases from V and 3 bases from J, leaving 11 bases between. CDR3 bases: TGTGCCTGGAGTCCCGGGCCCCACTACGAGCAGTACTTC. This gives the protein CAWSPGPHYEQYF.

The chain couples TRBV5-6 to TRBJ1-2, with TRBD1 as a possible D gene (5 bases). V was shortened by 0 bases and J by 7 bases, with 10 bases between the two germline ends. The V gene's germline CDR1 is SGHDT and CDR2 YYEEEE. CDR3 length equals 13 residues. The CDR3 protein is CASSLAPGSGYTF. CDR3 DNA: TGTGCCAGCAGCTTGGCCCCAGGGTCTGGCTACACCTTC.

The rearrangement uses TRBV10-3 and TRBJ1-1; D might be TRBD1 (6 bases). Germline V gene data show CDR1 as ENHRY and CDR2 as SYGVKD. V lost 2 bases and J lost 7, with 14 bases in between. This CDR3 spans 14 amino acids. The CDR3 loop is CAISEGFSDSEAFF. The CDR3 coding sequence is TGTGCCATCAGTGAGGGTTTTTCGGACAGTGAAGCTTTCTTT.

The rearrangement links TRBV27 to TRBJ2-2; 15 nucleotides align to TRBD2. The CDR3 runs to 18 residues. J gave up 5 bases and V 3 bases, and 7 bases lay outside the gene matches. Germline CDR1 reads MNHEY; CDR2 reads SMNVEV (reference sequence). The CDR3 sequence is CASSFRTSGRAGTGELFF. The DNA for the CDR3 is TGTGCCAGCAGTTTTCGGACTAGCGGGAGGGCGGGAACCGGGGAGCTGTTTTTT.

This chain links TRBV9 with TRBJ2-2; D remains unclear. The V gene's germline CDR1 is SGDLS and CDR2 YYNGEE. The CDR3 has 16 residues. V dropped 0 bases and J dropped 4 bases, with 13 bases sitting between them. The CDR3 DNA sequence: TGTGCCAGCAGCGTAGCTACTAAAAGAGTCACCGGGGAGCTGTTTTTT. It encodes CASSVATKRVTGELFF.

The chain couples TRBV6-5 to TRBJ2-3; D is uncertain. The CDR3 length is 12 residues. V gave up 8 bases and J gave up 4 bases, with 10 bases separating them. Germline V gene data show CDR1 as MNHEY and CDR2 as SVGAGI. In DNA form, the CDR3 reads TGTGCCAGCTATGCAGACCCAGATACGCAGTATTTT. It translates to CASYADPDTQYF.

In its sample, this clone was seen a few times. Other DNA sequences in the sample encode the same CDR3. The chain joins TRBV7-9 to TRBJ1-5; 7 nucleotides agree with TRBD1. CDR1 and CDR2 (germline): SEHNR, FQNEAQ (reference sequence). CDR3 length: 13 residues. V trimming: 1 base; J trimming: 7 bases; junction bases outside the gene matches: 1. The CDR3 loop is CASSLDRGQPQHF. The CDR3 DNA follows: TGTGCCAGCAGCTTAGACAGGGGCCAGCCCCAGCATTTT.

The chain combines TRBV6-1 with TRBJ2-5; D possibly corresponds to TRBD2 (5 bases). The V gene lost 3 bases and the J gene lost 4 bases, with 21 bases spanning the gap. Germline V gene lookup returns CDR1 MNHNS and CDR2 SASEGT. This CDR3 has 17 residues. CDR3 in amino acids: CASSERVGPFGGETQYF. The CDR3 DNA follows: TGTGCCAGCAGTGAGAGGGTAGGGCCATTCGGAGGAGAGACCCAGTACTTC.

The chain carries TRBV28 and TRBJ1-1; D is ambiguous. The ends were cut back, 7 bases at V and 1 base at J, with 19 bases in the middle. This CDR3 has 16 amino acids. Germline CDR1 and CDR2: MDHEN and SYDVKM. The CDR3 region has the DNA TGTGCCAGCAAGACGGCTGACGTAAGGAAGAACACTGAAGCTTTCTTT. Its translation is CASKTADVRKNTEAFF.